A single T cell receptor beta chain is shown here with its context. These data come from a study of regulatory T cells in long-lasting Graves disease. Assembly of TCR beta libraries relied on iRepertoire HTBI primers together with Arm-PCR of CDR3 regions. Original processing notes: Identification yielded around 68 TRBV and around 15 TRBJ segments across samples. Each CDR3 protein is one row after TCRdb ran MiXCR on the multiplex PCR reads. TCRdb, not the authors, supplied the V and J calls. Here the sample spans approximately 690,000 distinct CDR3 sequences, around 30% being singletons. The time point here: persistent/refractory GD, antithyroid drugs over 5 years with positive TRAb. Making the TCR library involved RNA that had been extracted from PBMCs. The source was peripheral blood mononuclear cells (PBMCs), collected when the disease was refractory, from a patient treated with antithyroid drugs. This TCR derives from a female donor with Graves disease.

The CDR3 loop reads CASRTGPDGTGYTF. CDR3 nucleotides: TGTGCCAGCAGAACGGGACCGGATGGGACCGGCTACACCTTC. The rearrangement links TRBV6-1 to TRBJ1-2, with TRBD1 as a possible D gene (5 bases). Germline V CDR1 and CDR2: MNHNS, SASEGT. The CDR3 length is 14 residues. With 6 bases removed from V and 8 bases from J, the gap between germline ends came to 19 bases.